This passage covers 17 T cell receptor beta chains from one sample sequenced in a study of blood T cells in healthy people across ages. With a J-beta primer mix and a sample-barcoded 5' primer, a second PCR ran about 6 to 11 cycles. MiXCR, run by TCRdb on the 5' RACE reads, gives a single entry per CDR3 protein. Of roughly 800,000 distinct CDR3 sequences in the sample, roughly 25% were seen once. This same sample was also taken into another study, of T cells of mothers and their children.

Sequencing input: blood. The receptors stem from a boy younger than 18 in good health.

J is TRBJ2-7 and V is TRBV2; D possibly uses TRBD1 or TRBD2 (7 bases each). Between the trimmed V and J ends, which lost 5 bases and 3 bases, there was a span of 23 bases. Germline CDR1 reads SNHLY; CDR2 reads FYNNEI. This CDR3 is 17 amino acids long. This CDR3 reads CASSIRAGGAEHYEQYF. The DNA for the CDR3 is TGTGCCAGCAGTATCCGGGCAGGGGGGGCGGAACACTACGAGCAGTACTTC.

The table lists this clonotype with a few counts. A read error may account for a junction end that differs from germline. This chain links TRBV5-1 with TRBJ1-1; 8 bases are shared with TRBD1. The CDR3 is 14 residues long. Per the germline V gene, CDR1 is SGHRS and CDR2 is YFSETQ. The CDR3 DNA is TGCGCCAGCAGCTTCACAGGGGGAGGCACTGAGGCTTTCTTT. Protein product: CASSFTGGGTEAFF.

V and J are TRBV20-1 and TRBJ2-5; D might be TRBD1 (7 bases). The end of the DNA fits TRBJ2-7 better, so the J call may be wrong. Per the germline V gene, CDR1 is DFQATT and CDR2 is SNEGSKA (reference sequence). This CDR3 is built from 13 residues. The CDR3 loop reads CSAMRDRGYEQYF. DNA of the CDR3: TGCAGTGCCATGCGGGACAGAGGCTACGAGCAGTACTTC.

CDR3 in DNA: TGCGCCAGCAGCCAAAAGACAGGGAGCAATCAGCCCCAGCATTTT. Encoded protein: CASSQKTGSNQPQHF. The rearrangement links TRBV4-1 to TRBJ1-5, with TRBD1 matching over 7 bases. Germline V gene lookup returns CDR1 MGHRA and CDR2 YSYEKL. V lost 2 bases to trimming and J lost 1 base; unmatched junction nucleotides: 2. The CDR3 is 15 amino acids.

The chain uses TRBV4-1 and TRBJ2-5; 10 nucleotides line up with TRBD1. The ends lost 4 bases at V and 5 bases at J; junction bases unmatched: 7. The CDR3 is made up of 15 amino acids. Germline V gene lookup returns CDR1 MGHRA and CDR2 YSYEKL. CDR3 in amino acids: CASSPRDRGWETQYF. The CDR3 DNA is TGCGCCAGCAGCCCCCGGGACAGGGGATGGGAGACCCAGTACTTC.

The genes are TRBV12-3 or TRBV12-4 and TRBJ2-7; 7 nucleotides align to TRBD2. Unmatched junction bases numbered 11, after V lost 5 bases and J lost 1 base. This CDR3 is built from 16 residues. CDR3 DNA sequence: TGTGCCAGCAGTCCCCCGACTAGCCGCCCTTCCTACGAGCAGTACTTC. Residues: CASSPPTSRPSYEQYF.

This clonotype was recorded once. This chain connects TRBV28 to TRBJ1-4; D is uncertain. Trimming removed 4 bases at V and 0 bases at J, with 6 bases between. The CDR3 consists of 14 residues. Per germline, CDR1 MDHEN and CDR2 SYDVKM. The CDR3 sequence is CASSSHTTNEKLFF. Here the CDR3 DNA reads TGTGCCAGCAGTTCCCATACAACTAATGAAAAACTGTTTTTT.

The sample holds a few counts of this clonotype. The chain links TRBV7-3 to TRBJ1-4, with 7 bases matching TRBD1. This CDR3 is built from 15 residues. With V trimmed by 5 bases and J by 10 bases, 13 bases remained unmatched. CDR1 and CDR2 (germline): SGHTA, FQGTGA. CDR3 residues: CASSPLRTGYGKLFF. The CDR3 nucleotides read TGTGCCAGCAGCCCGCTTAGGACAGGATACGGAAAACTGTTTTTT.

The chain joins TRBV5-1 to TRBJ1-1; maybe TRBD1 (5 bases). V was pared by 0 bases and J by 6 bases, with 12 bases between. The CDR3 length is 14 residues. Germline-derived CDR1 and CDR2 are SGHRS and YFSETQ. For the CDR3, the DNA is TGCGCCAGCAGCTTGGGGCAGGGCACGGCTGAAGCTTTCTTT. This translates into CASSLGQGTAEAFF.

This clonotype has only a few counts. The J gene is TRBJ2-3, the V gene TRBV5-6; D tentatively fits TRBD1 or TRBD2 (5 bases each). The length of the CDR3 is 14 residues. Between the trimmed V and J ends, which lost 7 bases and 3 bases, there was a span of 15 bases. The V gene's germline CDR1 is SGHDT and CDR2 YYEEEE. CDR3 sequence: CASGGFGGTDTQYF. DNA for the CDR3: TGTGCCAGCGGGGGTTTTGGTGGAACAGATACGCAGTATTTT.

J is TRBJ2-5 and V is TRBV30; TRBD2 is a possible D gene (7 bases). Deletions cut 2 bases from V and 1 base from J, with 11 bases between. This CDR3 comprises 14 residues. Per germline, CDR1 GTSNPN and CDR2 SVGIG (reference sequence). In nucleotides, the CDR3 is TGTGCCTGGAGTTTCGGGGGGCCCCAAGAGACCCAGTACTTC. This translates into CAWSFGGPQETQYF.

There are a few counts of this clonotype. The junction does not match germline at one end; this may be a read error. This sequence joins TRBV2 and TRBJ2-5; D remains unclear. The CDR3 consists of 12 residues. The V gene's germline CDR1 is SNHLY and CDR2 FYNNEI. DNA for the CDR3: TGCGCCAGCAATATACGACTGGAGACCCAGTACTTC. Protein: CASNIRLETQYF.

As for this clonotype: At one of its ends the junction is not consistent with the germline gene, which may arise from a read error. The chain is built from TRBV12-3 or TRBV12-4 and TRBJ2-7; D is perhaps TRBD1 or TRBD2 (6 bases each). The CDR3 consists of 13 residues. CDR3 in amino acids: CASRGGLSYQQYF. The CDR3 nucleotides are TGTGCCAGCAGGGGGGGCCTAAGCTACCAGCAGTACTTC.

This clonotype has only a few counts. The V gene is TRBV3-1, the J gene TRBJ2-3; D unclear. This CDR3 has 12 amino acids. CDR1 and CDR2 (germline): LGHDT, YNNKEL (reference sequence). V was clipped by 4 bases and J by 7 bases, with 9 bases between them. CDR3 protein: CASSLGPNTQYF. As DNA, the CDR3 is TGTGCCAGCAGCCTCGGGCCCAATACGCAGTATTTT.

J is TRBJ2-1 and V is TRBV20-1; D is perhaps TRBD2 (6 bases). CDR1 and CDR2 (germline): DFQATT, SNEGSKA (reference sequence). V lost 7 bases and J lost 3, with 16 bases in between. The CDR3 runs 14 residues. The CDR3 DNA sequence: TGCAGTGTATCACCGGGACTGAGCTACAATGAGCAGTTCTTC. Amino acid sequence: CSVSPGLSYNEQFF.

DNA for the CDR3: TGCGCCAGCAGCCTTGTTGGGCAGGGGGCAGGAACCGGGGAGCTGTTTTTT. Its translation is CASSLVGQGAGTGELFF. This sequence joins TRBV4-1 and TRBJ2-2; 8 bases align to TRBD1. The trim removed 4 bases at V and 5 bases at J, leaving 12 bases unmatched. Per the germline V gene, CDR1 is MGHRA and CDR2 is YSYEKL. This CDR3 region has 17 residues.

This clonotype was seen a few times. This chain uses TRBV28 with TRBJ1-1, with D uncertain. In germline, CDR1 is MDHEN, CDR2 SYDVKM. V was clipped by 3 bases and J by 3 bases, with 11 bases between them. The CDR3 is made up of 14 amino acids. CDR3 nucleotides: TGTGCCAGCAGTTTCCGGACGTCAGACACTGAAGCTTTCTTT. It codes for CASSFRTSDTEAFF.